This T cell receptor beta chain derives from a study of cytomegalovirus exposure and HLA in healthy donors. General observations from the study: TCR beta chains numbering some 150 were designated cytomegalovirus-associated. Available immune exposure information covered CMV serostatus only. Follow-up analysis seemed to connect common viral pathogens with several of the most significant clusters identified.

The PCR had 60 Vbeta and 13 Jbeta primers. Using immunoSEQ multiplex PCR, the repertoire was profiled, and TCRdb retains in-frame clones only, with some absent. The profile shows 170,000 or so clones, around 80% of them singletons. With respect to this clone: The antigen remains unidentified.

With 2 bases clipped from V and 0 bases from J, the junction kept 7 bases outside the gene matches. Germline V gene data show CDR1 as MNHEY and CDR2 as SMNVEV (reference sequence). CDR3 length: 17 amino acids. The genes are TRBV27 and TRBJ2-3, with 8 bases identical to TRBD1. This TCR was sampled from a woman aged 55-75 years in good health and CMV-seropositive. The sequenced sample was PBMCs. This CDR3 is CASSLRRQGWSTDTQYF. Here the CDR3 DNA reads TGTGCCAGCAGTTTACGCCGACAGGGGTGGAGCACAGATACGCAGTATTTT.